In this sample, the clone carrying this T cell receptor beta chain turned up many times. Antigen specificity is unknown. The data derive from a study of neurological immune-mediated disorders. Study-level results: TCR-beta repertoires seemed private in all groups, with no expanded CDR3 amino acid sequences shared.

The CDR3 extends over 13 amino acids. CDR1 is SGHRS and CDR2 is YFSETQ in the germline V gene. Deletions cut 2 bases from V and 4 bases from J, with 10 bases between. The cDNA was produced through 5'RACE with 10-nucleotide random UMIs. TCRdb re-called the 5' RACE reads through MiXCR, storing one row per CDR3 protein. The sample records over 45,000 distinct CDR3 sequences, 3% to 4.5% being singletons. The TCR comes from a woman in her forties with multiple sclerosis. This chain uses TRBV5-1 with TRBJ2-7, with D possibly being TRBD1 (5 bases). Sequenced input: CD4+ T cells from blood. The DNA for the CDR3 is TGCGCCAGCAGCTTCTCTCAGGGATACGAGCAGTACTTC. This encodes CASSFSQGYEQYF.